Listed below are T cell receptor beta chains from one sample, sequenced in a study of T cells in Graves' hyperthyroidism and ophthalmopathy. Each CDR3 protein gets one entry after TCRdb re-called the multiplex PCR reads with MiXCR. The top ten hold 3.5% to 4% of the sample, which has under 650,000 distinct CDR3 sequences, around 15% seen once. What was sequenced was blood. All receptors derive from a woman aged 25 to 39 with Graves' hyperthyroidism. CDR3s include the opening cysteine and the closing phenylalanine or tryptophan. D genes are given only for firm matches. The listing skips clone size in some rows; elsewhere it reads once, few, many or a size class.

D gene: NA; J gene: TRBJ1-4; clone size: NA; V gene: TRBV6-5; CDR3 DNA: TGTGCCAGCAGTTACGAAGGGGTGGCTAATGAAAAACTGTTTTTT; CDR3 protein: CASSYEGVANEKLFF
D gene: NA; J gene: TRBJ2-4; clone size: few; V gene: TRBV14; CDR3 DNA: TGTGCCAGCAGCCAGACAGGTGCCAAAAACATTCAGTACTTC; CDR3 protein: CASSQTGAKNIQYF
D gene: NA; J gene: TRBJ1-5; clone size: NA; V gene: TRBV2; CDR3 DNA: TGTCCCAGCAGTCACTCCCGGAATAGCAATCAGCCCCAGCATTTT; CDR3 protein: CPSSHSRNSNQPQHF
D gene: TRBD2; J gene: TRBJ2-1; clone size: NA; V gene: TRBV28; CDR3 DNA: TGTGCCAGCAGTTCGGGACTACGGAACAATGAGCAGTTCTTC; CDR3 protein: CASSSGLRNNEQFF
D gene: NA; J gene: TRBJ1-1; clone size: many; V gene: TRBV20-1; CDR3 DNA: TGCAGTGCTCCCCTTTCGACGATGATGAACACTGAAGCTTTCTTT; CDR3 protein: CSAPLSTMMNTEAFF
D gene: TRBD2; J gene: TRBJ2-2; clone size: NA; V gene: TRBV29-1; CDR3 DNA: TGCAGCGTTATTGTGGCTAGCGGGAACACCGGGGAGCTGTTTTTT; CDR3 protein: CSVIVASGNTGELFF
D gene: NA; J gene: TRBJ2-7; clone size: many; V gene: TRBV30; CDR3 DNA: TGTGCCTGGAGTGTGAGGAGCTCCTACGAGCAGTACTTC; CDR3 protein: CAWSVRSSYEQYF
D gene: TRBD2; J gene: TRBJ2-1; clone size: many; V gene: TRBV28; CDR3 DNA: TGTGCCAGCGTTACTAGCGCCTACAATGAGCAGTTCTTC; CDR3 protein: CASVTSAYNEQFF
D gene: TRBD1; J gene: TRBJ2-6; clone size: NA; V gene: TRBV3-1; CDR3 DNA: TGTGCCAGCATCGCTACAGGGGATTCCCACTCTGGGGCCAACGTCCTGACTTTC; CDR3 protein: CASIATGDSHSGANVLTF
D gene: TRBD2; J gene: TRBJ2-1; clone size: many; V gene: TRBV28; CDR3 DNA: TGTGCCAGCAGTTTCTGGAGCGGGACCCACAATGAGCAGTTCTTC; CDR3 protein: CASSFWSGTHNEQFF
D gene: NA; J gene: TRBJ2-3; clone size: few; V gene: TRBV27; CDR3 DNA: TGTGCCAGCCAGAGCATAGTGACTGTAACAGATACGCAGTATTTT; CDR3 protein: CASQSIVTVTDTQYF
D gene: TRBD1; J gene: TRBJ2-7; clone size: many; V gene: TRBV5-1; CDR3 DNA: TGCGCCAGCAGGCAGGGACAGGGGAGCTCCTACGAGCAGTACTTC; CDR3 protein: CASRQGQGSSYEQYF
D gene: TRBD2; J gene: TRBJ2-1; clone size: few; V gene: TRBV18; CDR3 DNA: TGTGCCAGCTCACCACCGGGCGGGAGGGGATACAATGAGCAGTTCTTC; CDR3 protein: CASSPPGGRGYNEQFF
D gene: NA; J gene: TRBJ2-7; clone size: many; V gene: TRBV7-9; CDR3 DNA: TGTGCCAGCAGCCCAGGCGGACAGTACCCGACCTACGAGCAGTACTTC; CDR3 protein: CASSPGGQYPTYEQYF
D gene: TRBD2; J gene: TRBJ2-7; clone size: few; V gene: TRBV5-1; CDR3 DNA: TGCGCCAGCATCCCAACTAGCGGGAGTTACGAGCAGTACTTC; CDR3 protein: CASIPTSGSYEQYF
D gene: NA; J gene: TRBJ2-2; clone size: NA; V gene: TRBV4-3; CDR3 DNA: TGCGCCAGCAGCCGTTCGACCGGGTCCGGGGAGCTGTTTTTT; CDR3 protein: CASSRSTGSGELFF
D gene: NA; J gene: TRBJ2-2; clone size: few; V gene: TRBV4-3; CDR3 DNA: TGCGCCAGCAGCTACAGATCAGGGGGGGAGATCGGGGAGCTGTTTTTT; CDR3 protein: CASSYRSGGEIGELFF
D gene: TRBD2; J gene: TRBJ2-1; clone size: NA; V gene: TRBV5-6; CDR3 DNA: TGTGCCAGCAGCCGGACTAGCGGGAGGCCTCCTTTCTACAATGAGCAGTTCTTC; CDR3 protein: CASSRTSGRPPFYNEQFF
D gene: TRBD2; J gene: TRBJ2-7; clone size: NA; V gene: TRBV5-4; CDR3 DNA: TGTGCCAGCAGCAACCTAGCGGGAGGGCCTGCCTACGAGCAGTACTTC; CDR3 protein: CASSNLAGGPAYEQYF
D gene: NA; J gene: TRBJ2-5; clone size: few; V gene: TRBV20-1; CDR3 DNA: TGCAGTGCTAGCGAAAGAAGAACCCAGTACTTC; CDR3 protein: CSASERRTQYF
D gene: TRBD2; J gene: TRBJ2-1; clone size: few; V gene: TRBV7-9; CDR3 DNA: TGTGCCAGCAGCTCCACACTAGCGGGAGATTACAATGAGCAGTTCTTC; CDR3 protein: CASSSTLAGDYNEQFF
D gene: TRBD1; J gene: TRBJ2-5; clone size: NA; V gene: TRBV5-1; CDR3 DNA: TGCGCCAGCAGCGCGGGACAGGGGGATTCAGAGACCCAGTACTTC; CDR3 protein: CASSAGQGDSETQYF
D gene: NA; J gene: TRBJ2-7; clone size: NA; V gene: TRBV9; CDR3 DNA: TGTGCCAGCAGGGGAGTGGGGAAGGAGCAGTACTTC; CDR3 protein: CASRGVGKEQYF
D gene: NA; J gene: TRBJ2-1; clone size: many; V gene: TRBV6-1; CDR3 DNA: TGTGCCAGCAGTATCAATCCCGATTCGTCCTACAATGAGCAGTTCTTC; CDR3 protein: CASSINPDSSYNEQFF
D gene: TRBD2; J gene: TRBJ2-1; clone size: NA; V gene: TRBV6-1; CDR3 DNA: TGTGCCAGCTTTCCAGCGGGAGGGCCCGAGAGACAAGAGCAGTTCTTC; CDR3 protein: CASFPAGGPERQEQFF
D gene: NA; J gene: TRBJ2-5; clone size: few; V gene: TRBV5-6; CDR3 DNA: TGTGCCAGCAGCTTGTATCAGGACAGCGATTACTTC; CDR3 protein: CASSLYQDSDYF
D gene: NA; J gene: TRBJ2-3; clone size: many; V gene: TRBV27; CDR3 DNA: TGTGCCAGCAGCGGGAGCCTCACAGATACGCAGTATTTT; CDR3 protein: CASSGSLTDTQYF
D gene: NA; J gene: TRBJ2-1; clone size: many; V gene: TRBV28; CDR3 DNA: TGTGCCAGCAGTTTCCGAGGGACCTCCTACAATGAGCAGTTCTTC; CDR3 protein: CASSFRGTSYNEQFF
D gene: TRBD1; J gene: TRBJ1-1; clone size: few; V gene: TRBV6-5; CDR3 DNA: TGTGCCAGCAGTTACGCCCGGGACAGGGAAGCTTTCTTT; CDR3 protein: CASSYARDREAFF
D gene: NA; J gene: TRBJ2-7; clone size: many; V gene: TRBV28; CDR3 DNA: TGTGCCAGCAGTTTACAGGGCTTGGGCTCCTACGAGCAGTACTTC; CDR3 protein: CASSLQGLGSYEQYF
D gene: NA; J gene: TRBJ1-6; clone size: many; V gene: TRBV5-1; CDR3 DNA: TGCGCCAGCAGCTCGATATCTAATTCACCCCTCCACTTT; CDR3 protein: CASSSISNSPLHF
D gene: TRBD1; J gene: TRBJ1-3; clone size: NA; V gene: TRBV12-3/TRBV12-4; CDR3 DNA: TGTGCCAGCAGCCACCCGACCGGACAGGCTCGCTCTGGAAACACCATATATTTT; CDR3 protein: CASSHPTGQARSGNTIYF
D gene: NA; J gene: TRBJ1-2; clone size: many; V gene: TRBV12-3/TRBV12-4; CDR3 DNA: TGTGCCAGCAGTTTGGGGGGGGTCAACTATGGCTACACCTTC; CDR3 protein: CASSLGGVNYGYTF
D gene: TRBD1; J gene: TRBJ2-7; clone size: NA; V gene: TRBV29-1; CDR3 DNA: TGCAGCGTTGGGGGCCGGGACAGCTACGAGCAGTACTTC; CDR3 protein: CSVGGRDSYEQYF
D gene: NA; J gene: TRBJ1-2; clone size: NA; V gene: TRBV5-6; CDR3 DNA: TGTGCCAGCAGCTTGGGCTCATTGAGGGGACGGAGTGGCTACACCTTC; CDR3 protein: CASSLGSLRGRSGYTF
D gene: NA; J gene: TRBJ2-7; clone size: many; V gene: TRBV30; CDR3 DNA: TGTGCCTGGAGTGTAGGGCGGATGATCTCCTACGAGCAGTACTTC; CDR3 protein: CAWSVGRMISYEQYF
D gene: NA; J gene: TRBJ2-3; clone size: NA; V gene: TRBV19; CDR3 DNA: TGTGCCAGTAGTATAGAACGGAGCACAGATACGCAGTATTTT; CDR3 protein: CASSIERSTDTQYF
D gene: TRBD2; J gene: TRBJ2-1; clone size: many; V gene: TRBV11-2; CDR3 DNA: TGTGCCAGCAGCATGGGACTAGCGGGAGAGGACGCCTACAATGAGCAGTTCTTC; CDR3 protein: CASSMGLAGEDAYNEQFF
D gene: NA; J gene: TRBJ2-7; clone size: many; V gene: TRBV20-1; CDR3 DNA: TGCAGTGCTAGAGTGTCGAGGAATTCCTACGAGCAGTACTTC; CDR3 protein: CSARVSRNSYEQYF
D gene: TRBD2; J gene: TRBJ2-7; clone size: few; V gene: TRBV7-9; CDR3 DNA: TGTGCCAGCAGCTCAACACGACGGACTAGCGGGAGGAACTCCTACGAGCAGTACTTC; CDR3 protein: CASSSTRRTSGRNSYEQYF
D gene: TRBD1; J gene: TRBJ2-7; clone size: many; V gene: TRBV30; CDR3 DNA: TGTGCCTGGAGGGACAGGGGCGAGCAGTACTTC; CDR3 protein: CAWRDRGEQYF
D gene: TRBD2; J gene: TRBJ2-1; clone size: many; V gene: TRBV24-1; CDR3 DNA: TGTGCCACCAGTGATCCTAGCGGGTCGAAGAATGAGCAGTTCTTC; CDR3 protein: CATSDPSGSKNEQFF
D gene: NA; J gene: TRBJ1-4; clone size: NA; V gene: TRBV20-1; CDR3 DNA: TGCAGTGCTAGAGATCAACAGCTCCTTAATGAAAAACTGTTTTTT; CDR3 protein: CSARDQQLLNEKLFF
D gene: NA; J gene: TRBJ2-4; clone size: few; V gene: TRBV5-1; CDR3 DNA: TGCGCCAGCAGGGACCCTAGGGAACTTAAGACCAAAAACATTCAGTACTTC; CDR3 protein: CASRDPRELKTKNIQYF
D gene: TRBD1; J gene: TRBJ1-5; clone size: many; V gene: TRBV2; CDR3 DNA: TGTGCCAGCAGTAATGACAGGGGGCAATTCAATCAGCCCCAGCATTTT; CDR3 protein: CASSNDRGQFNQPQHF
D gene: TRBD2; J gene: TRBJ2-1; clone size: many; V gene: TRBV28; CDR3 DNA: TGTGCCACCAGTTCTCGCGGGAGGGCCTACAATGAGCAGTTCTTC; CDR3 protein: CATSSRGRAYNEQFF